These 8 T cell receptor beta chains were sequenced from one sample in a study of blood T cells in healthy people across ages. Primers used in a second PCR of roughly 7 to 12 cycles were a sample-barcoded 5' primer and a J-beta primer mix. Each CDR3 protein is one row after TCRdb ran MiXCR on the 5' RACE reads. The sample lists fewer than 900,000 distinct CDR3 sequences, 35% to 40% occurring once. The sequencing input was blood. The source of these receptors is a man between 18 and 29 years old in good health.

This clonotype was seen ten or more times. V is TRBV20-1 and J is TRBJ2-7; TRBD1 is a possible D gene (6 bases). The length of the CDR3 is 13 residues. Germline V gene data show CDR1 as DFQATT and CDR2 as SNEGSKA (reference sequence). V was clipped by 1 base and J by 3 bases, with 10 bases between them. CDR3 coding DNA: TGCAGTGCTAGAGGACAGGTTGACTACGAGCAGTACTTC. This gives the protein CSARGQVDYEQYF.

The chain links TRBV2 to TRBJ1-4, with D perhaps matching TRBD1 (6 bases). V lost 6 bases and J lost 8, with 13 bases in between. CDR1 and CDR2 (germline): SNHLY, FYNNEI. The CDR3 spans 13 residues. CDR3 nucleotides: TGTGCCAGCAGCATGGGAAGGGGGGAAAAACTGTTTTTT. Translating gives CASSMGRGEKLFF.

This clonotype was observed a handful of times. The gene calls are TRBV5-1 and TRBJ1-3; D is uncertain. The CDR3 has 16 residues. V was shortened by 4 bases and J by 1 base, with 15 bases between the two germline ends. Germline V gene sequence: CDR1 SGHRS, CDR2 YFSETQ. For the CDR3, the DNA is TGCGCCAGCAGCGTGGCCCCCGGATCTTCTGGAAACACCATATATTTT. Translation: CASSVAPGSSGNTIYF.

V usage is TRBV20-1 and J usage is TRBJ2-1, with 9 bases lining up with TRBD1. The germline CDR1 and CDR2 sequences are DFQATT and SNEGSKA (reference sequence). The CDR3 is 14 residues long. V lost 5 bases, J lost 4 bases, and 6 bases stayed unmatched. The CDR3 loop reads CSAPGTGSYNEQFF. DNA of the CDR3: TGCAGTGCTCCCGGGACAGGGAGTTACAATGAGCAGTTCTTC.

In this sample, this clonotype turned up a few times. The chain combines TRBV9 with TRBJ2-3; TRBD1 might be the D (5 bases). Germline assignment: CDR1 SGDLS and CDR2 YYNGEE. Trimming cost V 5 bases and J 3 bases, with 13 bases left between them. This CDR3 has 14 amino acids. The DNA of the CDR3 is TGTGCCAGCAGTACCAGGGAAACTACAGATACGCAGTATTTT. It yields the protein CASSTRETTDTQYF.

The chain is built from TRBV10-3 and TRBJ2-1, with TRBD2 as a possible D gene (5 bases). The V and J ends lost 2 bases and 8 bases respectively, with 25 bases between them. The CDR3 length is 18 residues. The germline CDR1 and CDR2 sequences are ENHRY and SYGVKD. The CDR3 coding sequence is TGTGCCATCAGTGAGCCGGCCCGGCGGGTCCGAAGCCGGGATGAGCAGTTCTTC. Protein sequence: CAISEPARRVRSRDEQFF.

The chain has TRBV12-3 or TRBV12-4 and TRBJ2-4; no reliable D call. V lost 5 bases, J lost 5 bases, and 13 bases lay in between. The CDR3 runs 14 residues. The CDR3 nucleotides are TGTGCCAGCAGTCCGGACGGCTACCAAAACATTCAGTACTTC. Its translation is CASSPDGYQNIQYF.

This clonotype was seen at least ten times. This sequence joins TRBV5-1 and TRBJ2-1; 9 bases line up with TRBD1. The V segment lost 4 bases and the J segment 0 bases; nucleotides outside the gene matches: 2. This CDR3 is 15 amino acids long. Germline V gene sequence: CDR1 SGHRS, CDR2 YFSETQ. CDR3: CASSGTGSSYNEQFF. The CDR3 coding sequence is TGCGCCAGCAGCGGGACAGGGTCCTCCTACAATGAGCAGTTCTTC.